This T cell receptor beta chain stems from a study of blood T cell repertoires in COVID-19. Original analysis: Counts of nucleated cells, estimated from reference gene primer amplification, were obtained. This table comes from immunoSEQ multiplex PCR, and its TCRdb copy is limited to in-frame clones, with some not included. V and J calls and clone size are as listed in that table; D and trimming were resolved from the DNA. This table has about 230,000 clones, roughly 89% appearing once. The cohort comprised adults aged about 18 to 100 years residing in approximately 25 US areas. Cohorts were based on clinical histories the participants reported. The CDR3 runs to 13 residues. The V gene lost 3 bases and the J gene lost 6 bases, with 11 bases spanning the gap.

The sample taken for sequencing was PBMCs or T cells enriched from blood (not recorded which). This receptor was taken from a woman aged 25-40 years with acute COVID-19. The chain employs TRBV12-3 or TRBV12-4 and TRBJ1-1; D is unclear. The CDR3 region is CASSFSSISEAFF. CDR3 DNA: TGTGCCAGCAGTTTTAGTTCAATCTCTGAAGCTTTCTTT.